The 30 T cell receptor beta chains reported below all come from one sample, sequenced in a study of CD8+CD57+ T cells in acquired aplastic anemia. All patients picked for sequencing had shown, by flow cytometry, an expansion of CD8+CD57+ cells. Using genomic DNA as the template, TCR beta VDJ and CDR3 profiling was carried out. TCRdb independently ran MiXCR on the reads; one entry per CDR3 protein. Of 150,000 to 180,000 distinct CDR3 sequences listed, 52% are singletons. Input material: sorted CD4+, CD8+, or CD8+CD57+ T cells (not recorded which) from PBMCs. These receptors were obtained from a human donor with aplastic anemia.

The rearrangement joins TRBV20-1 to TRBJ1-5; the match to TRBD1 covers 8 bases. Germline-derived CDR1 and CDR2 are DFQATT and SNEGSKA (reference sequence). The CDR3 loop spans 15 amino acids. V shed 6 bases and J 6 bases; nucleotides not matched to a gene: 13. The CDR3 loop is CSAKGGGTGGQPQHF. The CDR3 nucleotides read TGCAGTGCAAAGGGCGGGGGGACAGGAGGTCAGCCCCAGCATTTT.

This clonotype was seen at least ten times. The chain recombines TRBV6-1 with TRBJ1-2, with 7 bases aligning to TRBD1. J lost 6 bases, V lost 4 bases, and 8 bases had no gene match. This CDR3 has 14 residues. CDR1 and CDR2 (germline): MNHNS, SASEGT. This CDR3 reads CASSGKTGADGYTF. CDR3 coding DNA: TGTGCCAGCAGTGGAAAAACAGGGGCGGATGGCTACACCTTC.

The chain is built from TRBV19 and TRBJ1-6; 10 bases are shared with TRBD1. CDR1 is LNHDA, CDR2 SQIVND, per germline (reference sequence). This CDR3 is built from 19 residues. V lost 7 bases, J lost 0 bases, and 12 bases stayed unmatched. CDR3 DNA sequence: TGTGCCAGTAACCGACAGGGGGCCGGTAGGAGCTCCTATAATTCACCCCTCCACTTT. Translated, it gives CASNRQGAGRSSYNSPLHF.

This clonotype was picked up a small number of times. The genes are TRBV2 and TRBJ2-1; unclear D gene. Germline values: CDR1 SNHLY, CDR2 FYNNEI. V lost 0 bases and J 14 bases, leaving 20 bases between the germline ends. CDR3 length equals 15 residues. Here the CDR3 reads CASSEALPSISIEFF. The CDR3 DNA sequence: TGTGCCAGCAGTGAAGCGCTTCCCTCCATCTCGATCGAGTTCTTC.

This clonotype has just a few counts. The chain couples TRBV15 to TRBJ1-1, with 7 bases matching TRBD1. This CDR3 region has 17 residues. Per the germline V gene, CDR1 is LNHNV and CDR2 is YYDKDF (reference sequence). The V segment lost 6 bases and the J segment 4 bases; nucleotides outside the gene matches: 17. The CDR3 DNA follows: TGTGCCACCAGTCCGAATCTGGTAGACAGGGTGTTCACTGAAGCTTTCTTT. Amino acid sequence: CATSPNLVDRVFTEAFF.

This clonotype was detected many times. The chain joins TRBV6-1 to TRBJ2-2; TRBD2 agrees at 8 bases. J was trimmed by 2 bases and V by 6 bases; bases with no gene match: 2. This CDR3 spans 14 amino acids. From germline, CDR1 is MNHNS and CDR2 SASEGT. CDR3 protein: CASSRTSNTGELFF. DNA of the CDR3: TGTGCCAGCAGCAGGACTAGCAACACCGGGGAGCTGTTTTTT.

This clonotype was detected many times. This CDR3 is CASSPRDRGPTDTQYF. CDR3 sequence (DNA): TGTGCCAGCAGTCCCCGGGACAGGGGGCCCACAGATACGCAGTATTTT. The genes are TRBV12-3 or TRBV12-4 and TRBJ2-3; 12 bases fit TRBD1. The CDR3 is made up of 16 amino acids. Unmatched junction bases numbered 5, after V lost 5 bases and J lost 2 bases.

This clonotype appeared many times. The chain is built from TRBV2 and TRBJ1-1; 10 nucleotides align to TRBD1. The J segment lost 2 bases and the V segment lost 6 bases, leaving 3 bases of the junction unmatched. CDR3 size: 14 residues. Per germline, CDR1 SNHLY and CDR2 FYNNEI. The CDR3 reads CASRGTGANTEAFF. The DNA of the CDR3 is TGTGCCAGCAGGGGGACAGGGGCCAACACTGAAGCTTTCTTT.

The rearrangement links TRBV7-8 to TRBJ1-1; 7 nucleotides match TRBD1. This CDR3 is 14 amino acids long. V trimming: 5 bases; J trimming: 3 bases; junction bases outside the gene matches: 6. CDR1 and CDR2 from the germline V gene are SGHVS and FQNEAQ. The CDR3 is CASSVTGSDTEAFF. The DNA for the CDR3 is TGTGCCAGCAGCGTGACAGGGTCGGACACTGAAGCTTTCTTT.

The V call is TRBV27, the J call TRBJ1-1; D might be TRBD1 (5 bases). V lost 5 bases to trimming and J lost 0 bases, with 13 bases between them. CDR1 is MNHEY, CDR2 SMNVEV, per germline (reference sequence). The CDR3 covers 15 residues. In DNA, the CDR3 is TGTGCCAGCAGTCCCTCCCCAGGGTTGAACACTGAAGCTTTCTTT. This gives the protein CASSPSPGLNTEAFF.

V is TRBV7-2 and J is TRBJ2-1; 9 bases map to TRBD2. The V gene's germline CDR1 is SGHTA and CDR2 FQGNSA. The length of the CDR3 is 16 residues. The J segment lost 1 base and the V segment lost 6 bases, leaving 7 bases of the junction unmatched. CDR3 nucleotide sequence: TGTGCCAGCAGTTTGGCGGGAGGGCCTTCCTACAATGAGCAGTTCTTC. Protein: CASSLAGGPSYNEQFF.

Concerning this clonotype itself: A much bigger clone sits one base away, suggesting this may be a read error. The J gene is TRBJ2-2, the V gene TRBV6-4; D might be TRBD2 (5 bases). The germline V gene encodes CDR1 MRHNA and CDR2 SNTAGT. This CDR3 spans 13 amino acids. The CDR3 here is CASSDSATGEPFF. The DNA of the CDR3 is TGTGCCAGCAGTGACTCAGCCACCGGGGAGCCGTTTTTT.

This chain joins TRBV29-1 and TRBJ2-1; unclear D gene. The germline V and J ends were trimmed by 4 bases and 8 bases, with 18 bases remaining between them. The CDR3 has 14 residues. Germline lookup yields CDR1 SQVTM and CDR2 ANQGSEA. Here the CDR3 reads CSVATEVNAHEQFF. CDR3 nucleotides: TGCAGCGTTGCAACAGAGGTTAATGCCCATGAGCAGTTCTTC.

This clonotype was seen ten or more times. The gene calls are TRBV7-3 and TRBJ2-2; 10 bases line up with TRBD2. V shed 4 bases, J shed 2 bases, and the junction held 7 bases outside the gene matches. The CDR3 totals 17 residues. The germline V gene has CDR1 SGHTA and CDR2 FQGTGA. The CDR3 DNA reads as TGTGCCAGCAGCTCCCCTTCTAGCGGGGGAAACACCGGGGAGCTGTTTTTT. It specifies CASSSPSSGGNTGELFF.

The chain combines TRBV15 with TRBJ1-1, with 10 positions matching TRBD1. The germline V gene has CDR1 LNHNV and CDR2 YYDKDF (reference sequence). This CDR3 is 16 amino acids long. V lost 0 bases to trimming and J lost 3 bases; unmatched junction nucleotides: 4. Written as DNA, the CDR3 is TGTGCCACCAGCAGAGATATGGGACAGGGGTACACTGAAGCTTTCTTT. It is translated as CATSRDMGQGYTEAFF.

This clonotype was seen ten or more times. The J gene is TRBJ2-3, the V gene TRBV20-1; TRBD2 aligns across 12 bases. The germline V gene encodes CDR1 DFQATT and CDR2 SNEGSKA (reference sequence). This CDR3 comprises 16 residues. V lost 5 bases to trimming and J lost 0 bases; unmatched junction nucleotides: 6. CDR3 loop: CSAPRLAGDSTDTQYF. CDR3 in DNA: TGCAGTGCTCCTCGACTAGCGGGGGATAGCACAGATACGCAGTATTTT.

The table lists this clonotype with a few counts. The chain carries TRBV7-3 and TRBJ1-6; unclear D gene. The CDR3 totals 13 residues. The V end lost 8 bases, the J end lost 6 bases, and 11 bases lay between the germline ends. Germline CDR1 SGHTA, CDR2 FQGTGA. CDR3 DNA sequence: TGTGCCAGCGAGAGACAAATTAATTCACCCCTCCACTTT. Its protein is CASERQINSPLHF.

The gene calls are TRBV10-2 and TRBJ2-1, with TRBD2 identical over 9 bases. CDR1 is WSHSY, CDR2 SAAADI, per germline. After removal of 8 bases from V and 8 bases from J, the junction contained 10 bases not matched to a gene. The CDR3 runs to 14 residues. The CDR3: CASLTSGFGHEQFF. DNA for the CDR3: TGCGCCAGCCTCACTAGCGGGTTTGGCCATGAGCAGTTCTTC.

This clonotype was seen ten or more times. This chain connects TRBV29-1 to TRBJ1-2, with D uncertain. Trimming removed 6 bases at V and 8 bases at J, with 19 bases between. The CDR3 consists of 13 residues. CDR1 SQVTM and CDR2 ANQGSEA come from the germline V gene. CDR3 in DNA: TGCAGCGTGTTGGACCCGGCAGCCGAGGGCTACACCTTC. Translation: CSVLDPAAEGYTF.

The chain joins TRBV11-1 to TRBJ2-5; 8 bases map to TRBD2. In germline, CDR1 is SGHAT, CDR2 FQDESV (reference sequence). V lost 0 bases to trimming and J lost 0 bases; unmatched junction nucleotides: 9. The CDR3 spans 18 residues. In nucleotides, the CDR3 is TGTGCCAGCAGCTTAGCTAAAGTAGCGGGGAGAAACCAAGAGACCCAGTACTTC. Protein product: CASSLAKVAGRNQETQYF.

This clonotype occurred many times. This chain uses TRBV7-8 with TRBJ2-7, with 8 bases aligning to TRBD2. This CDR3 is 16 amino acids long. The V and J ends lost 2 bases and 3 bases, in that order; junction bases with no gene match: 9. Germline CDR1 SGHVS, CDR2 FQNEAQ. CDR3: CASSLSITAGDYEQYF. CDR3 nucleotides: TGTGCCAGCAGCTTATCGATCACAGCGGGAGACTACGAGCAGTACTTC. Supplemented by reference TRBV7-8 and TRBJ2-7, the full variable domain reads GAGVSQSPRYKVAKRGQDVALRCDPISGHVSLFWYQQALGQGPEFLTYFQNEAQLDKSGLPSDRFFAERPEGSVSTLKIQRTQQEDSAVYLCASSLSITAGDYEQYFGPGTRLTVT.

In its sample, this clonotype was seen once. The rearrangement uses TRBV29-1 and TRBJ2-5, with D possibly TRBD1 on 6 matching bases. The CDR3 has 12 amino acids. Germline CDR1 is SQVTM and CDR2 is ANQGSEA. The germline V and J ends were trimmed by 4 bases and 2 bases, with 8 bases remaining between them. The CDR3: CSVGTVQETQYF. CDR3 nucleotides: TGCAGCGTTGGGACAGTACAAGAGACCCAGTACTTC.

With regard to this clonotype: This may come from a read error, since a much larger clone is one base off. The conserved final phenylalanine or tryptophan is absent from the CDR3, which likely points to a read error. CDR3 nucleotide sequence: TGCGCCAGCAGCCCCCGAGCGGGGGATACGCAGTATCTT. It specifies CASSPRAGDTQYL. The gene calls are TRBV4-3 and TRBJ2-3, with 7 bases that match TRBD2. This CDR3 comprises 13 residues. The V gene's germline CDR1 is LGHNA and CDR2 YSLEER. With 4 bases clipped from V and 6 bases from J, the junction kept 4 bases outside the gene matches.

Note on this clonotype: One junction end does not reproduce the germline sequence, and a read error may be involved. The rearrangement links TRBV20-1 to TRBJ2-7; TRBD2 is a possible D gene (7 bases). The germline gives CDR1 DFQATT, CDR2 SNEGSKA (reference sequence). CDR3 length equals 13 residues. In DNA, the CDR3 is TGCAGTGCTAAGGGAGGGGACACCGGGGAGCTGTACTTC. Translating gives CSAKGGDTGELYF.

The rearrangement links TRBV5-6 to TRBJ2-2; D is possibly TRBD1 or TRBD2 (5 bases each). The CDR3 sequence is 14 residues long. Germline V gene data show CDR1 as SGHDT and CDR2 as YYEEEE. Between the trimmed V and J ends, which lost 4 bases and 6 bases, there was a span of 13 bases. The CDR3 region has the DNA TGTGCCAGCAGCCCGTTAGGGGACCCCGGGGAGCTGTTTTTT. This encodes CASSPLGDPGELFF.

In its sample, this clonotype was seen a few times. The CDR3 nucleotides are TGTGCCAGCAGCTTTTTTAGTATAGGCGAGACAGATACGCAGTATTTT. Translation gives CASSFFSIGETDTQYF. The V and J genes are TRBV5-6 and TRBJ2-3; D unresolved. The CDR3 loop spans 16 amino acids. Trimming took 2 bases from V and 3 from J, leaving 16 bases between them. Looked up from germline, CDR1 is SGHDT and CDR2 is YYEEEE.

The chain links TRBV20-1 to TRBJ1-3; D is unresolved. CDR1 and CDR2 from the germline V gene are DFQATT and SNEGSKA (reference sequence). V lost 1 base, J lost 0 bases, and 7 bases lay in between. CDR3 length: 14 residues. CDR3 sequence reads: CSARGSSSGNTIYF. For the CDR3, the DNA is TGCAGTGCTAGAGGAAGTAGCTCTGGAAACACCATATATTTT.

This clonotype has more than one count but fewer than ten. The rearrangement uses TRBV27 and TRBJ1-5, with 9 positions matching TRBD1. Germline loops: CDR1 MNHEY, CDR2 SMNVEV (reference sequence). The CDR3 contains 16 residues. The V and J ends lost 5 bases and 2 bases, in that order; junction bases with no gene match: 7. The CDR3 DNA reads TGTGCCAGCAGTCCCTCCACAGGGGGCCGCAATCAGCCCCAGCATTTT. It translates to CASSPSTGGRNQPQHF.

This clonotype was seen many times. The chain is built from TRBV7-8 and TRBJ2-7; tentatively, D is TRBD2 (5 bases). Germline-derived CDR1 and CDR2 are SGHVS and FQNEAQ. Trimming took off 3 bases at V and 4 bases at J, with 10 bases between the two ends. This CDR3 spans 13 amino acids. This chain's CDR3 is CASSFTDLYEQYF. Written as DNA, the CDR3 is TGTGCCAGCAGCTTCACGGACTTATACGAGCAGTACTTC. Using reference TRBV7-8 and TRBJ2-7 for the parts outside the CDR3, the full variable domain is GAGVSQSPRYKVAKRGQDVALRCDPISGHVSLFWYQQALGQGPEFLTYFQNEAQLDKSGLPSDRFFAERPEGSVSTLKIQRTQQEDSAVYLCASSFTDLYEQYFGPGTRLTVT.

The CDR3 DNA reads as TGTGCCACCAGCCGAGGACAAGACTATGGCTACACCTTC. This translates into CATSRGQDYGYTF. The chain links TRBV15 to TRBJ1-2; a possible D gene is TRBD1 (5 bases). CDR3 length: 13 amino acids. Between the trimmed V and J ends, which lost 5 bases and 3 bases, there was a span of 10 bases. Germline CDR1 reads LNHNV; CDR2 reads YYDKDF (reference sequence).